Listed here is a single T cell receptor beta chain. V lost 0 bases and J lost 5, with 7 bases in between. CDR3 length equals 14 residues. Germline values: CDR1 LGHNA, CDR2 YSLEER. The sample is drawn from a study of CD8 T cells in Susac syndrome. Reverse transcription used about 0.5 to 1 ug RNA and random hexamers. Multiplex PCR with immunoSEQ amplified the TCR beta CDR3 across 54 Vbeta and 13 Jbeta. TCRdb redid the calling of the immunoSEQ multiplex PCR reads with MiXCR, one entry per CDR3 protein. The profile shows approximately 170,000 distinct CDR3 sequences, about 91% of them singletons. Sequencing targeted TCR beta in T cells from blood (CD8+ and CD4+). The healthy controls were matched to patients by age and sex.

Sequencing was carried out using CD4+ T cells from PBMCs. The chain joins TRBV4-3 to TRBJ2-2, with no clear D. The TCR comes from a human donor in good health. The CDR3 loop is CASSQETVTGELFF. The CDR3 coding sequence is TGCGCCAGCAGCCAAGAGACGGTTACCGGGGAGCTGTTTTTT.